Sequencing of this T cell receptor (beta chain) was carried out in a study of blood T cell repertoires in COVID-19. As for the study in general: The United States, Italy and Spain provided the acute and convalescent COVID-19 samples. Nucleic acid was either cDNA or gDNA, and it came from T cells, B-cell-depleted T cells, or PBMCs.

Per the original methods: Amplification from reference gene primers served as the basis for estimated nucleated cell counts. Sequencing was performed with immunoSEQ multiplex PCR; in TCRdb, only in-frame clones are kept and a portion is missing. V and J calls and clone size come straight from that table; D and trimming were deduced from the DNA. The table includes fewer than 80,000 clones, about 88% detected once. The germline CDR1 and CDR2 sequences are LGHNA and YSLEER. The CDR3 consists of 18 residues. J lost 0 bases, V lost 0 bases, and 4 bases had no gene match. The material sequenced was peripheral blood. The sequence was collected from an elderly woman with active or convalescent COVID-19. This chain links TRBV4-3 with TRBJ2-2, with 10 nucleotides matching TRBD2. CDR3 nucleotide sequence: TGCGCCAGCAGCCAAGAGCCTAGCGGGGGCTCGAACACCGGGGAGCTGTTTTTT. This sequence encodes CASSQEPSGGSNTGELFF.